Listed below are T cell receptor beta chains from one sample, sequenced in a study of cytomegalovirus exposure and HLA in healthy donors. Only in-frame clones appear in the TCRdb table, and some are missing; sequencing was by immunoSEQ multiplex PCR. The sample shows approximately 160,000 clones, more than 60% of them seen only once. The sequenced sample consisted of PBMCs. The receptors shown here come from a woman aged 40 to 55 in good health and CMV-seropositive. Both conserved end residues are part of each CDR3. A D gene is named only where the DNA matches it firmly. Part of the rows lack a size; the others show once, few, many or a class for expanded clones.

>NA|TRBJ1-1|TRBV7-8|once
CASSLSLVVGTEAFF
TGTGCCAGCAGCTTAAGCCTCGTGGTCGGCACTGAAGCTTTCTTT
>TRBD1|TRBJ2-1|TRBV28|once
CASTLDRTYNEQFF
TGTGCCAGCACCCTGGACAGGACCTACAATGAGCAGTTCTTC
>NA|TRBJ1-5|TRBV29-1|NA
CSVKTDGGNQPQHF
TGCAGCGTTAAGACCGACGGCGGGAATCAGCCCCAGCATTTT
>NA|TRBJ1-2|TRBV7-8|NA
CASSLVGTPEGYTF
TGTGCCAGCAGCTTGGTCGGGACACCGGAGGGCTACACCTTC
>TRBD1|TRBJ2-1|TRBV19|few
CASSIVGQGEYNEQFF
TGTGCCAGTAGTATAGTAGGACAGGGGGAATACAATGAGCAGTTCTTC
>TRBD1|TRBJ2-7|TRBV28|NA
CASSFSAGGRYEQYF
TGTGCCAGCAGTTTTTCGGCAGGGGGCCGCTACGAGCAGTACTTC
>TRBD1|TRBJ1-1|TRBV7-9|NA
CSSSTTDRAAFF
TGTTCCAGCAGCACCACGGACAGGGCGGCTTTCTTT
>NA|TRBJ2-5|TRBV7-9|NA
CASSLSGGVRETQYF
TGTGCCAGCAGCTTATCAGGCGGGGTCAGAGAGACCCAGTACTTC
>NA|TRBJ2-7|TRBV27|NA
CASSPDTSSYEQYF
TGTGCCAGCAGTCCGGACACCAGCTCCTACGAGCAGTACTTC
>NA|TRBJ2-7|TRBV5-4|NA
CASSNRETYEQYF
TGTGCCAGCAGCAACCGGGAAACCTACGAGCAGTACTTC
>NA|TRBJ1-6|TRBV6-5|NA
CASSYQQGNSPLHF
TGTGCCAGCAGTTATCAACAGGGCAATTCACCCCTCCACTTT
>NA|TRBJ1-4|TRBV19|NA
CASSIPPSEKLFF
TGTGCCAGTAGCATACCCCCCTCTGAAAAACTGTTTTTT
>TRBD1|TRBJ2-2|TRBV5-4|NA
CASSSVQGAPGELFF
TGTGCCAGCAGCTCGGTACAGGGGGCGCCCGGGGAGCTGTTTTTT
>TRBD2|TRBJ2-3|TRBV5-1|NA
CASSLAGLAGGTDTQYF
TGCGCCAGCAGCTTGGCCGGACTAGCGGGGGGCACAGATACGCAGTATTTT
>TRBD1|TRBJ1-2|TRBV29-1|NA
CSTGANYGYTF
TGCAGCACAGGGGCTAACTATGGCTACACCTTC
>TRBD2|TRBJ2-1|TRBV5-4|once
CASSPPPSGGYNEQFF
TGTGCCAGCAGCCCCCCCCCTAGCGGGGGGTACAATGAGCAGTTCTTC
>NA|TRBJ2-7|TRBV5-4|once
CASSLIDSSYEQYF
TGTGCCAGCAGCTTAATTGACTCCTCCTACGAGCAGTACTTC
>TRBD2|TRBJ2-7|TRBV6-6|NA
CASSYTSGYEQYF
TGTGCCAGCAGCTACACTAGCGGGTACGAGCAGTACTTC
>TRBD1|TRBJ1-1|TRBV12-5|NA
CASGLDRGRSTEAFF
TGTGCTAGTGGTTTGGACAGGGGTCGAAGCACTGAAGCTTTCTTT